One and the same sample provided the 10 T cell receptor beta chains below, sequenced in a study of T-cell reconstitution after alpha-beta-depleted transplantation in children. Unique molecular identifiers were built into the TCRbeta library. TCRdb processed the PCR reads anew with MiXCR; each CDR3 protein has one entry. The sample contains some 590,000 distinct CDR3 sequences, roughly a tenth of which appear only once. The sample in question was PBMCs from the stem cell graft donor, obtained from the stem cell graft. The receptors here all came from a human donor who donated a stem cell graft to a child with acute myeloid leukemia.

The CDR3 loop is CSVVGGSLEQYF. The CDR3 nucleotides are TGCAGCGTTGTGGGAGGGTCCCTAGAGCAGTACTTC. The V and J genes are TRBV29-1 and TRBJ2-7, with 7 nucleotides matching TRBD2. The CDR3 runs 12 residues. J was trimmed by 7 bases and V by 4 bases; bases with no gene match: 7. The V gene's germline CDR1 is SQVTM and CDR2 ANQGSEA.

This clonotype was detected only a few times. The chain combines TRBV27 with TRBJ1-6, with 8 bases matching TRBD1. This CDR3 comprises 14 residues. Unmatched junction bases numbered 8, after V lost 6 bases and J lost 10 bases. CDR1 is MNHEY and CDR2 is SMNVEV in the germline V gene (reference sequence). The CDR3 here is CASRKGQGDSPLHF. CDR3 nucleotides: TGTGCCAGCAGGAAAGGACAGGGAGACTCACCCCTCCACTTT.

A few counts support this clonotype. The chain couples TRBV4-2 to TRBJ2-3; D not resolved. CDR1 is LGHNA and CDR2 is YNFKEQ in the germline V gene. The CDR3 is 17 amino acids. V was trimmed by 4 bases and J by 2 bases, leaving 19 bases between them. The CDR3 nucleotides read TGTGCCAGCAGCCGCCCACCGACTCAAAATGCCACAGATACGCAGTATTTT. Amino acids: CASSRPPTQNATDTQYF.

The chain links TRBV6-1 to TRBJ2-3; D might be TRBD2 (7 bases). This CDR3 is built from 14 residues. V shed 7 bases and J shed 5 bases, with 16 bases lying between them. From germline, CDR1 is MNHNS and CDR2 SASEGT. The CDR3 coding sequence is TGTGCCAGCACTAAATGGGGGGGCGAAGATACGCAGTATTTT. This codes for CASTKWGGEDTQYF.

This clonotype showed up many times. The chain has TRBV14 and TRBJ2-1; D is perhaps TRBD1 (6 bases). CDR3 length: 15 residues. V lost 3 bases and J 6 bases, leaving 15 bases between the germline ends. Germline V lookup: CDR1 SGHDN, CDR2 FVKESK. In DNA, the CDR3 is TGTGCCAGCAGCCATTTAGGGGGAAGTGTCAATGAGCAGTTCTTC. Its translation: CASSHLGGSVNEQFF.

The table lists this clonotype with a few counts. The V and J genes are TRBV3-1 and TRBJ2-7, with 10 positions matching TRBD2. This CDR3 has 16 amino acids. CDR1 LGHDT and CDR2 YNNKEL come from the germline V gene (reference sequence). Unmatched junction bases numbered 8, after V lost 1 base and J lost 5 bases. CDR3 protein: CASSQASAGGRNEQYF. The CDR3 coding sequence is TGTGCCAGCAGCCAAGCCTCAGCGGGAGGGCGGAACGAGCAGTACTTC.

In its sample, this clonotype was seen a few times. The chain is built from TRBV15 and TRBJ1-2; perhaps TRBD1 as D (6 bases). The CDR3 is 15 amino acids. Germline CDR1 reads LNHNV; CDR2 reads YYDKDF (reference sequence). V lost 3 bases, J lost 7 bases, and 18 bases lay in between. The CDR3 DNA follows: TGTGCCACCAGCAGGGATTACTTACAGGGATTTGGCTACACCTTC. Its protein product is CATSRDYLQGFGYTF.

The chain has TRBV27 and TRBJ1-1, with D possibly TRBD1 on 6 matching bases. This CDR3 is built from 19 residues. Trimming took off 5 bases at V and 0 bases at J, with 25 bases between the two ends. CDR1 MNHEY and CDR2 SMNVEV come from the germline V gene (reference sequence). The CDR3 bases are TGTGCCAGCAGTGGGAAGGGGGGCATTTCTTGGACGGTGAACACTGAAGCTTTCTTT. This encodes CASSGKGGISWTVNTEAFF.

This rearrangement joins TRBV5-1 to TRBJ2-7; D unclear. The CDR3 totals 12 residues. Germline V gives CDR1 SGHRS, CDR2 YFSETQ. With 0 bases removed from V and 7 bases from J, the gap between germline ends came to 8 bases. In DNA form, the CDR3 reads TGCGCCAGCAGCTTGGAGTCTATGGAGCAGTACTTC. Protein: CASSLESMEQYF.

This clonotype was detected many times. The chain is built from TRBV28 and TRBJ2-4; D remains unclear. The V end lost 6 bases, the J end lost 0 bases, and 9 bases lay between the germline ends. There are 14 residues in the CDR3. The germline V gene encodes CDR1 MDHEN and CDR2 SYDVKM. The CDR3 region is CASRVNLAKNIQYF. CDR3 sequence (DNA): TGTGCCAGCAGGGTTAACCTAGCCAAAAACATTCAGTACTTC.